The rows below give T cell receptor beta chains drawn from one sample of a study of OX40 agonist ivuxolimab in advanced cancers. Method: immunoSEQ multiplex PCR; TCRdb's copy keeps in-frame clones and lacks some. Counted here are some 74,000 clones, 88% occurring once; the ten biggest clones make up over 0.75%. The sequencing here drew on CD4+ or CD8+ T cells sorted from blood, taken in a trial of the OX40 agonist ivuxolimab. Every receptor here comes from an adult with an advanced solid tumor such as melanoma, head and neck, liver or kidney cancer. CDR3s include the opening cysteine and the closing phenylalanine or tryptophan. The D gene is left open where the match is weak. Clone size, where shown, is once, few, many, or a class for clones that have expanded.

d_call j_call v_call clone_size cdr3_aa cdr3_nt
TRBD1 TRBJ1-2 TRBV19 . CASSRGQEANYGYTF TGTGCCAGTAGTAGGGGACAGGAGGCTAACTATGGCTACACCTTC
TRBD1 TRBJ1-3 TRBV28 . CASSSNPGTGSGNTIYF TGTGCCAGCAGTTCTAACCCCGGGACAGGGAGCGGAAACACCATATATTTT
. TRBJ1-1 TRBV9 . CASSVQGNTEAFF TGTGCCAGCAGCGTACAGGGTAACACTGAAGCTTTCTTT
TRBD1 TRBJ1-1 TRBV29-1 . CSVHRGLNTEAFF TGCAGCGTGCACAGGGGGCTGAACACTGAAGCTTTCTTT
. TRBJ2-1 TRBV2 . CASSERLGSYNEQFF TGTGCCAGCAGTGAAAGACTAGGCTCCTACAATGAGCAGTTCTTC
TRBD1 TRBJ2-7 TRBV28 . CASSRGQGLSYEQYF TGTGCCAGCAGCCGCGGACAGGGGCTTTCCTACGAGCAGTACTTC
TRBD2 TRBJ2-7 TRBV7-2 . CASSLITSVYEQYF TGTGCCAGCAGCTTAATTACTAGCGTCTACGAGCAGTACTTC
TRBD2 TRBJ2-7 TRBV6-6 few CASSYTAGGPSYEQYF TGTGCCAGCAGTTACACAGCGGGAGGTCCCTCCTACGAGCAGTACTTC
. TRBJ1-5 TRBV21-1 . CASTRGNSNQPQHF TGTGCCAGCACAAGGGGAAATAGCAATCAGCCCCAGCATTTT
TRBD1 TRBJ2-7 TRBV11-2 . CASSLDTGAEQYF TGTGCCAGCAGCTTAGATACAGGGGCCGAGCAGTACTTC
TRBD1 TRBJ2-6 TRBV18 . CASSPRGTESSGANVLTF TGTGCCAGCTCACCTCGAGGGACAGAGAGCTCTGGGGCCAACGTCCTGACTTTC
TRBD2 TRBJ2-1 TRBV5-4 . CASSLKTGGINEQFF TGTGCCAGCAGCTTGAAGACGGGGGGAATCAATGAGCAGTTCTTC
TRBD1 TRBJ2-1 TRBV28 . CASSQDRVRNEQFF TGTGCCAGCAGCCAGGACAGGGTACGCAATGAGCAGTTCTTC
TRBD1 TRBJ2-7 TRBV7-2 . CASSRRQGAEQYF TGTGCCAGCAGCCGGAGACAGGGGGCCGAGCAGTACTTC
. TRBJ2-7 TRBV2 . CASSAQVGPYEQYF TGTGCCAGCAGTGCTCAGGTAGGACCCTACGAGCAGTACTTC
. TRBJ2-7 TRBV9 . CASSVGVHSRYEQYF TGTGCCAGCAGCGTAGGAGTACACAGTCGCTACGAGCAGTACTTC
. TRBJ2-7 TRBV14 . CASSEMRGRASEQYF TGTGCCAGCAGCGAGATGAGGGGGAGGGCCTCCGAGCAGTACTTC
. TRBJ2-5 TRBV18 . CASSPPPGETQYF TGTGCCAGCTCACCACCCCCGGGAGAGACCCAGTACTTC
TRBD2 TRBJ2-5 TRBV11-3 . CASSPGGSAGNQETQYF TGTGCCAGCAGCCCCGGGGGGTCTGCGGGCAACCAAGAGACCCAGTACTTC
TRBD2 TRBJ2-1 TRBV5-8 . CASSLSGRALDEQFF TGTGCCAGCAGCTTAAGCGGGAGGGCTCTGGATGAGCAGTTCTTC